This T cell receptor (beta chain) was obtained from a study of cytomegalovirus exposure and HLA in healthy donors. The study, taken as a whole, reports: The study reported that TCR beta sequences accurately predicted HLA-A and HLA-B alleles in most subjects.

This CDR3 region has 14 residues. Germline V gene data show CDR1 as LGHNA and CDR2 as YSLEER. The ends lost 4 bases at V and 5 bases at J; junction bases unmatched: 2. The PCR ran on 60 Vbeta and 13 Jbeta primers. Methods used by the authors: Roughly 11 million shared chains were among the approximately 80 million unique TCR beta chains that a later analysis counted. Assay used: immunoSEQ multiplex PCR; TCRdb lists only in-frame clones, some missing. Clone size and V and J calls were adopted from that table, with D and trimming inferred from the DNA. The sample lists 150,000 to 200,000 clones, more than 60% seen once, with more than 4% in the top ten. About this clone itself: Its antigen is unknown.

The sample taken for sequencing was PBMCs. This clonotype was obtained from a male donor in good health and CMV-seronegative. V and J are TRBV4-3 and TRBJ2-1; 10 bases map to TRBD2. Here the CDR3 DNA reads TGCGCCAGCAGCCGTACTAGCGGGAACAATGAGCAGTTCTTC. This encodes CASSRTSGNNEQFF.